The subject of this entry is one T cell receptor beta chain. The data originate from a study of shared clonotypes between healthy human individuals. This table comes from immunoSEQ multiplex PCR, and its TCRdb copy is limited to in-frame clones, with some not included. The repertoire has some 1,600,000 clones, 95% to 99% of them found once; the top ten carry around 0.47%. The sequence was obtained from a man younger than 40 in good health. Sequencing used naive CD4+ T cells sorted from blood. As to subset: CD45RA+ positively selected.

The CDR3 loop reads CAISERGTSGRYEQYF. The CDR3 nucleotides are TGTGCCATCAGTGAACGAGGGACTAGCGGGAGGTACGAGCAGTACTTC. This sequence joins TRBV10-3 and TRBJ2-7; 15 nucleotides match TRBD2. Germline loops: CDR1 ENHRY, CDR2 SYGVKD. The junction had 4 bases not matched to a gene; V was cut back by 3 bases and J by 4 bases. CDR3 length: 16 amino acids.